This T cell receptor beta chain comes out of a study of CD8 T cells in Susac syndrome. General study results and limits: There was no clonal expansion in the CD4+ T cell repertoires of Susac syndrome.

Germline assignment: CDR1 DFQATT and CDR2 SNEGSKA (reference sequence). This CDR3 has 15 residues. The V gene end was trimmed by 2 bases and the J gene end by 6 bases; junction bases not matched to a gene: 11. RNA totalling about 0.45 to 1 ug underwent reverse transcription with random hexamers. The amplification used immunoSEQ multiplex PCR on TCR beta CDR3; it spanned 54 Vbeta and 13 Jbeta. TCRdb passed the immunoSEQ multiplex PCR reads through MiXCR, listing each CDR3 protein once. The table has some 160,000 distinct CDR3 sequences, under 97% seen once. CD8+ and CD4+ T cells taken from blood had their TCR beta sequenced. As regards this clonotype: Its target is not known.

This clonotype originated in a human donor with Susac syndrome. This rearrangement joins TRBV20-1 to TRBJ1-2; TRBD1 agrees at 8 bases. Sequenced sample: CD4+ T cells from PBMCs. The CDR3 loop is CSARKKDRELDGYTF. CDR3 DNA sequence: TGCAGTGCTAGAAAAAAGGACAGGGAGCTCGATGGCTACACCTTC.